This TCR beta chain was identified in a study of blood T cell repertoires in COVID-19. Study in general: The analysed material was cDNA or gDNA that came from T cells, B-cell-depleted T cells, or PBMCs.

This clone was seen at least ten times. Seattle's enrolled individuals joined amid active infection and were then monitored longitudinally. Under the authors' procedure: How many nucleated cells were present was estimated from reference gene primer amplification. Repertoires were generated with immunoSEQ multiplex PCR, while TCRdb's copy carries only in-frame clones and drops some. Clonal size and the V and J genes are those of that table, whereas D and trimming came from the DNA. Among 140,000 or so clones listed, 88% were seen once. V gave up 4 bases and J gave up 7 bases; unmatched junction bases: 16. The CDR3 consists of 18 residues. Germline V gene data show CDR1 as LGHDT and CDR2 as YNNKEL (reference sequence).

The clonotype comes from a human donor with COVID-19, enrolled during active disease. The donor label of this sample is uncertain. Sequences were obtained from peripheral blood. This chain uses TRBV3-1 (or the pseudogene TRBV3-2) with TRBJ2-2; 9 bases are shared with TRBD1. CDR3 sequence: CASSRLSSGTGKGGELFF. CDR3 DNA sequence: TGTGCCAGCAGCCGCCTTTCCTCCGGGACAGGGAAAGGCGGGGAGCTGTTTTTT.